This TCR beta chain appears in the sequencing data of a study of T cell responses to AZD1222 COVID-19 vaccine. Looking at the study overall: Pooled together were second doses at about 4 or about 12 weeks.

Assay: immunoSEQ multiplex PCR; the TCRdb copy retains only in-frame clones and omits some. The data hold about 140,000 clones, with approximately 88% observed a single time. The receptor was derived from an adult in good health. Sequenced here: peripheral blood, sampled on day 0 of AZD1222 vaccination.

The CDR3 is CASSSTYEQYF. CDR3 nucleotides: TGTGCCAGCAGCTCTACCTACGAGCAGTACTTC. V is TRBV5-4 and J is TRBJ2-7; D gene ambiguous. Germline-derived CDR1 and CDR2 are SGHNT and YYREEE (reference sequence). This CDR3 region has 11 residues. The V end was cut by 3 bases, the J end by 2 bases, with 3 bases between.